This TCR beta chain appears in the sequencing data of a study of CD8+ T cells in alopecia areata. In each case, RNA was isolated and then reverse transcribed into cDNA as the sequencing template. The method was immunoSEQ multiplex PCR; TCRdb's version includes in-frame clones alone and lacks a portion of them. The sample includes 200,000 to 250,000 clones, roughly 44% of them seen just once. Study-wide findings and caveats: Baseline CD8+ expansion's link to response remains uncertain, as there was one nonresponder. Tofacitinib produced a significant decrease in scalp clonality and in expanded CD8+ clones among the top 100. When scalp samples are sequenced, resident alphabeta T cells of normal skin are also captured. Compared with normal scalp, lesional scalp had higher clonality and more expanded CD8+ clones.

This CDR3 has 13 amino acids. The V gene's germline CDR1 is SNHLY and CDR2 FYNNEI. Trimming pared 10 bases from V and 4 bases from J, leaving 13 bases between. This clone was counted only a few times. Its antigen is currently unknown. Treatment given: oral pan-JAK inhibitor, 5-10 mg twice daily. The chain joins TRBV2 to TRBJ2-2; weak D call: TRBD1 (6 bases). The receptor was isolated from a human donor with alopecia areata. Sequencing used CD4+ T cells sorted from blood, obtained at approximately week 39, from a patient treated with tofacitinib. The CDR3 reads CATRQDSTGELFF. In DNA form, the CDR3 reads TGTGCCACTAGACAGGATAGCACCGGGGAGCTGTTTTTT.